The 31 T cell receptor beta chains below were found in one sample sequenced in a study of T cell clones after liver transplantation. Libraries were prepared by immunoSEQ multiplex PCR; TCRdb keeps only in-frame clonotypes and omits some of them. Counted here are more than 95,000 clones, 75% to 90% occurring once; the ten biggest clones make up just under 1%. The sample in question was CD4+ T cells from blood, obtained before liver transplant. The receptors shown here come from a human donor who received a liver transplant.

The rearrangement links TRBV19 to TRBJ1-2; D is unresolved. Germline V CDR1 and CDR2: LNHDA, SQIVND (reference sequence). Trimming removed 1 base at V and 7 bases at J, with 19 bases between. This CDR3 region has 16 residues. CDR3 nucleotide sequence: TGTGCCAGTAGTATAGGTGCGGGCAGGTCTGCGCGTGGCTACACCTTC. It yields the protein CASSIGAGRSARGYTF. Complete variable domain (other parts from reference TRBV19 and TRBJ1-2): DGGITQSPKYLFRKEGQNVTLSCEQNLNHDAMYWYRQDPGQGLRLIYYSQIVNDFQKGDIAEGYSVSREKKESFPLTVTSAQKNPTAFYLCASSIGAGRSARGYTFGSGTRLTVV.

Here the CDR3 reads CASGLQEGTDTQYF. CDR3 bases: TGTGCCAGCGGGTTACAGGAGGGCACAGATACGCAGTATTTT. The rearrangement links TRBV27 to TRBJ2-3; D possibly uses TRBD1 or TRBD2 (5 bases each). Trimming stripped 8 bases from V and 1 base from J, with 13 bases between. Germline-derived CDR1 and CDR2 are MNHEY and SMNVEV (reference sequence). There are 14 residues in the CDR3.

The chain links TRBV27 to TRBJ2-7; D ambiguous. The ends were cut back, 5 bases at V and 2 bases at J, with 13 bases in the middle. There are 14 residues in the CDR3. Per germline, CDR1 MNHEY and CDR2 SMNVEV (reference sequence). CDR3 sequence (DNA): TGTGCCAGCAGTCTCCGGGCCAGGACCTACGAGCAGTACTTC. Translation gives CASSLRARTYEQYF.

In its sample, this clone was seen a few times. The chain joins TRBV5-1 to TRBJ2-5, with 11 bases matching TRBD2. Trimming cost V 0 bases and J 2 bases; bases outside gene matches: 9. Germline V CDR1 and CDR2: SGHRS, YFSETQ. The CDR3 length is 18 residues. CDR3 amino acids: CASSLGWTSGRGQETQYF. DNA for the CDR3: TGCGCCAGCAGCTTGGGTTGGACTAGCGGGCGGGGGCAAGAGACCCAGTACTTC.

V usage is TRBV27 and J usage is TRBJ2-5; a weak D match, TRBD2 (6 bases). The J call may be wrong; the DNA end is better matched by TRBJ2-7. The CDR3 is 17 residues long. Germline CDR1 and CDR2: MNHEY and SMNVEV (reference sequence). The CDR3: CASSSHRLTSRAYEQYF. CDR3 coding DNA: TGTGCCAGCAGTTCCCACCGACTGACTAGTCGTGCCTACGAGCAGTACTTC.

The rearrangement links TRBV30 to TRBJ1-1; D is perhaps TRBD1 (5 bases). V lost 4 bases and J 1 base, leaving 10 bases between the germline ends. CDR1 is GTSNPN and CDR2 is SVGIG in the germline V gene (reference sequence). This CDR3 spans 13 amino acids. CDR3 sequence (DNA): TGTGCCTGGAATCGGAGGGGGAACACTGAAGCTTTCTTT. It yields the protein CAWNRRGNTEAFF.

V usage is TRBV7-3 and J usage is TRBJ2-1; D is perhaps TRBD2 (5 bases). Germline V gene data show CDR1 as SGHTA and CDR2 as FQGTGA. This CDR3 spans 12 amino acids. V lost 4 bases and J 15 bases, leaving 16 bases between the germline ends. CDR3 sequence reads: CASSSGLARRFF. CDR3 nucleotides: TGTGCCAGCAGCTCCGGACTGGCCCGGAGGTTCTTC.

This chain joins TRBV6-4 and TRBJ1-4; 9 nucleotides match TRBD1. V was pared by 6 bases and J by 6 bases, with 5 bases of the junction left unmatched. Germline V gene sequence: CDR1 MRHNA, CDR2 SNTAGT. The CDR3 runs to 14 residues. This CDR3 is CASSLQGADEKLFF. The CDR3 nucleotides are TGTGCCAGCAGCTTACAGGGGGCCGATGAAAAACTGTTTTTT.

This CDR3 is CARTGDTEAFF. CDR3 nucleotides: TGTGCCAGAACGGGGGACACTGAAGCTTTCTTT. The chain recombines TRBV19 with TRBJ1-1; possible D gene TRBD1, 5 bases. Germline values: CDR1 LNHDA, CDR2 SQIVND (reference sequence). The CDR3 runs to 11 residues. Trimming left V 9 bases short and J 3 bases short, with 8 bases between.

The V call is TRBV2, the J call TRBJ2-7; D unresolved. Germline CDR1 SNHLY, CDR2 FYNNEI. The V end was cut by 6 bases, the J end by 4 bases, with 7 bases between. This CDR3 is built from 11 residues. Here the CDR3 DNA reads TGTGCCAGCAGGTCCCTATACGAGCAGTACTTC. As protein: CASRSLYEQYF.

The rearrangement links TRBV29-1 to TRBJ2-5, with D uncertain. The V gene lost 2 bases and the J gene lost 2 bases, with 12 bases spanning the gap. The CDR3 has 14 residues. Germline lookup yields CDR1 SQVTM and CDR2 ANQGSEA. In DNA form, the CDR3 reads TGCAGCGTTGAAAGGTCGGCCAGGCAAGAGACCCAGTACTTC. Translation gives CSVERSARQETQYF.

The genes are TRBV5-6 and TRBJ2-3, with D perhaps assigned TRBD1 or TRBD2 (6 bases each). The CDR3 is 18 residues long. Germline loops: CDR1 SGHDT, CDR2 YYEEEE. V was shortened by 3 bases and J by 1 base, with 21 bases between the two germline ends. In nucleotides, the CDR3 is TGTGCCAGCAGCTCTTTCCAGGTAGGGGGGCTGCGCACAGATACGCAGTATTTT. Its protein is CASSSFQVGGLRTDTQYF.

This clone was observed a handful of times. The V gene is TRBV29-1, the J gene TRBJ2-1; D may be TRBD1 (5 bases). V was shortened by 3 bases and J by 5 bases, with 20 bases between the two germline ends. The CDR3 totals 16 residues. Germline-derived CDR1 and CDR2 are SQVTM and ANQGSEA. The CDR3 is CSVDGWSGYGDNEQFF. The CDR3 DNA follows: TGCAGCGTTGACGGATGGTCAGGGTATGGGGACAATGAGCAGTTCTTC.

The J gene is TRBJ2-3, the V gene TRBV16, with 8 positions matching TRBD2. Germline values: CDR1 KGHSY, CDR2 FQNENV. The ends lost 2 bases at V and 4 bases at J; junction bases unmatched: 5. There are 15 residues in the CDR3. The CDR3 protein is CASSQRAGEADTQYF. The CDR3 DNA is TGTGCCAGCAGCCAAAGAGCGGGAGAAGCAGATACGCAGTATTTT.

The table lists this clone with a few counts. The chain employs TRBV20-1 and TRBJ1-2, with 7 bases matching TRBD1. The germline V gene has CDR1 DFQATT and CDR2 SNEGSKA (reference sequence). The length of the CDR3 is 11 residues. The ends lost 1 base at V and 7 bases at J; junction bases unmatched: 0. CDR3 DNA sequence: TGCAGTGCTAGAGGACAGGGTGGCTACACCTTC. It is translated as CSARGQGGYTF.

The chain employs TRBV5-1 and TRBJ1-1; the match to TRBD1 covers 7 bases. Germline assignment: CDR1 SGHRS and CDR2 YFSETQ. Unmatched junction bases numbered 5, after V lost 5 bases and J lost 1 base. This CDR3 contains 14 residues. The CDR3 DNA reads TGCGCCAGCAGACTCGACAGGGCGAACACTGAAGCTTTCTTT. The encoded protein is CASRLDRANTEAFF.

This clone was found once. The CDR3 bases are TGTGCCAGCAGCTTAGGAGGGGCTAATGAAAAACTGTTTTTT. Its protein is CASSLGGANEKLFF. The chain links TRBV7-9 to TRBJ1-4, with D maybe TRBD1 (5 bases). V was clipped by 1 base and J by 3 bases, with 6 bases between them. Germline V CDR1 and CDR2: SEHNR, FQNEAQ (reference sequence). The CDR3 runs to 14 residues.

CDR3 bases: TGCGCCAGCAGCTTGGAGGTAGCGGGGTTGATGGAGCAGTTCTTC. Translation gives CASSLEVAGLMEQFF. The chain has TRBV5-1 and TRBJ2-1; 8 nucleotides line up with TRBD2. With V trimmed by 0 bases and J by 10 bases, 9 bases remained unmatched. Germline values: CDR1 SGHRS, CDR2 YFSETQ. The CDR3 totals 15 residues.

The V and J genes are TRBV29-1 and TRBJ1-4; 7 nucleotides align to TRBD1. V lost 6 bases to trimming and J lost 11 bases; unmatched junction nucleotides: 15. From germline, CDR1 is SQVTM and CDR2 ANQGSEA. The CDR3 length is 14 residues. Here the CDR3 reads CSVLRGQGEKKLFF. The CDR3 DNA reads as TGCAGCGTACTCCGAGGGCAGGGGGAGAAGAAACTGTTTTTT.

The genes are TRBV19 and TRBJ2-3; no clear D. Germline assignment: CDR1 LNHDA and CDR2 SQIVND (reference sequence). The CDR3 totals 17 residues. Trimming left V 7 bases short and J 0 bases short, with 20 bases between. The CDR3 spells CASTTARGPLSTDTQYF. CDR3 sequence (DNA): TGTGCCAGTACCACAGCGCGAGGACCGCTTAGCACAGATACGCAGTATTTT.

The rearrangement uses TRBV11-2 and TRBJ1-1; D is unresolved. This CDR3 comprises 13 residues. The germline V gene has CDR1 SGHAT and CDR2 FQNNGV. Trimming took off 0 bases at V and 8 bases at J, with 10 bases between the two ends. CDR3 sequence reads: CASSLDAPSEAFF. In DNA form, the CDR3 reads TGTGCCAGCAGCTTAGATGCGCCCTCCGAAGCTTTCTTT.

The V call is TRBV11-3, the J call TRBJ2-7; D possibly corresponds to TRBD1 (6 bases). The V end was cut by 0 bases, the J end by 7 bases, with 13 bases between. From germline, CDR1 is SGHNT and CDR2 YENEEA. The CDR3 spans 14 residues. CDR3: CASSLDYQGQEQYF. DNA of the CDR3: TGTGCCAGCAGCTTAGATTATCAGGGGCAAGAGCAGTACTTC.

This clone has a handful of counts. The gene calls are TRBV19 and TRBJ2-3, with TRBD1 matching 10 bases. The germline V gene has CDR1 LNHDA and CDR2 SQIVND (reference sequence). The CDR3 consists of 16 residues. V gave up 3 bases and J gave up 5 bases; unmatched junction bases: 8. In DNA, the CDR3 is TGTGCCAGTAGTATCCCCGGGACAGGGGTAAAAGATACGCAGTATTTT. This codes for CASSIPGTGVKDTQYF. Combining the CDR3 with reference TRBV19 and TRBJ2-3 gives the whole variable domain DGGITQSPKYLFRKEGQNVTLSCEQNLNHDAMYWYRQDPGQGLRLIYYSQIVNDFQKGDIAEGYSVSREKKESFPLTVTSAQKNPTAFYLCASSIPGTGVKDTQYFGPGTRLTVL.

The CDR3: CSAAPGPPSGNTIYF. CDR3 DNA: TGCAGCGCAGCCCCCGGCCCACCCTCGGGAAACACCATATATTTT. The gene calls are TRBV29-1 and TRBJ1-3; no clear D. The germline gives CDR1 SQVTM, CDR2 ANQGSEA. Trimming pared 7 bases from V and 4 bases from J, leaving 20 bases between. CDR3 length equals 15 residues.

The V gene is TRBV5-4, the J gene TRBJ2-7; either TRBD1 or TRBD2 may fit D (5 bases each). This CDR3 contains 16 residues. V gave up 4 bases and J gave up 3 bases, with 20 bases separating them. The V gene's germline CDR1 is SGHNT and CDR2 YYREEE (reference sequence). For the CDR3, the DNA is TGTGCCAGCAGCCGTAGTCGAGGGGCCTCCGGCTACGAGCAGTACTTC. This gives the protein CASSRSRGASGYEQYF.

This clone was found a few times. The rearrangement links TRBV5-4 to TRBJ2-2, with 12 bases fitting TRBD2. Germline V gene lookup returns CDR1 SGHNT and CDR2 YYREEE (reference sequence). V shed 0 bases, J shed 10 bases, and the junction held 1 base outside the gene matches. This CDR3 contains 14 residues. This CDR3 is CASSLGTSGMELFF. DNA for the CDR3: TGTGCCAGCAGCTTGGGGACTAGCGGGATGGAGCTGTTTTTT.

The chain carries TRBV7-2 and TRBJ2-3; TRBD1 might be the D (5 bases). The CDR3 consists of 14 residues. CDR1 SGHTA and CDR2 FQGNSA come from the germline V gene. V dropped 5 bases and J dropped 5 bases, with 14 bases sitting between them. The CDR3 DNA is TGTGCCAGCAGCCCATCTTTGGGGCTAGATACGCAGTATTTT. Amino acid sequence: CASSPSLGLDTQYF.

This clone was detected a few times. This chain links TRBV4-3 with TRBJ2-1; D remains ambiguous. CDR1 and CDR2 (germline): LGHNA, YSLEER. The CDR3 loop spans 15 amino acids. V lost 1 base to trimming and J lost 6 bases, with 13 bases between them. CDR3 nucleotide sequence: TGCGCCAGCAGCCAAGGCGCGCTCAAGGGCAATGAGCAGTTCTTC. Translated, it gives CASSQGALKGNEQFF.

This sequence joins TRBV15 and TRBJ2-1; no clear D gene. The length of the CDR3 is 13 residues. V lost 0 bases to trimming and J lost 16 bases, with 16 bases between them. CDR1 and CDR2 (germline): LNHNV, YYDKDF (reference sequence). The CDR3 bases are TGTGCCACCAGCAGAGATTTGTCAGAGCGTAATTTCTTC. Its translation: CATSRDLSERNFF.

The J gene is TRBJ2-4, the V gene TRBV28, with 8 positions matching TRBD1. The V gene's germline CDR1 is MDHEN and CDR2 SYDVKM. The J segment lost 0 bases and the V segment lost 4 bases, leaving 8 bases of the junction unmatched. The CDR3 covers 17 residues. The DNA of the CDR3 is TGTGCCAGCAGTTCCCCGGGACAGGTCCTAGCCAAAAACATTCAGTACTTC. It yields the protein CASSSPGQVLAKNIQYF. The full variable domain, completed using reference TRBV28 and TRBJ2-4, is DVKVTQSSRYLVKRTGEKVFLECVQDMDHENMFWYRQDPGLGLRLIYFSYDVKMKEKGDIPEGYSVSREKKERFSLILESASTNQTSMYLCASSSPGQVLAKNIQYFGAGTRLSVL.

This clone showed up just a few times. The V gene is TRBV25-1, the J gene TRBJ1-2; D is ambiguous. This CDR3 comprises 10 residues. V lost 7 bases, J lost 2 bases, and 2 bases lay in between. The germline CDR1 and CDR2 sequences are MGHDK and SYGVNS. CDR3 nucleotide sequence: TGTGCCAGCACCAACTATGGCTACACCTTC. Its protein is CASTNYGYTF.